The T cell receptor (beta chain) described here comes from a study of T-cell memory formation after mild COVID-19. 5'RACE with constant-segment primers yielded barcoded, UMI-tagged TCR alpha and TCR beta cDNA libraries. In TCRdb, the 5' RACE reads were re-called with MiXCR into one record per CDR3 protein. In the table there are 470,000 or so distinct CDR3 sequences, 20% to 30% of which are singletons. General study findings and limits: Pre-infection memory showed some responding clones, and this suggested that cross-reactive memory joined. Day 37-peaking second-wave clones had unconfirmed SARS-CoV-2 specificity.

This clonotype was counted ten times or more. Its antigen remains unidentified. The CDR3 runs 13 residues. Per the germline V gene, CDR1 is MGHDK and CDR2 is SYGVNS. Deletions cut 6 bases from V and 4 bases from J, with 7 bases between. The sequencing sample was made of PBMCs or a T cell subset sorted from them (not recorded which). The receptor comes from an adult woman who had mild COVID-19 (a few samples of this study predate the infection). Cell type and time point are not known. The V and J genes are TRBV25-1 and TRBJ1-6; unclear D gene. CDR3 loop: CASSPGYNSPLHF. Here the CDR3 DNA reads TGTGCCAGCAGCCCAGGTTATAATTCACCCCTCCACTTT.